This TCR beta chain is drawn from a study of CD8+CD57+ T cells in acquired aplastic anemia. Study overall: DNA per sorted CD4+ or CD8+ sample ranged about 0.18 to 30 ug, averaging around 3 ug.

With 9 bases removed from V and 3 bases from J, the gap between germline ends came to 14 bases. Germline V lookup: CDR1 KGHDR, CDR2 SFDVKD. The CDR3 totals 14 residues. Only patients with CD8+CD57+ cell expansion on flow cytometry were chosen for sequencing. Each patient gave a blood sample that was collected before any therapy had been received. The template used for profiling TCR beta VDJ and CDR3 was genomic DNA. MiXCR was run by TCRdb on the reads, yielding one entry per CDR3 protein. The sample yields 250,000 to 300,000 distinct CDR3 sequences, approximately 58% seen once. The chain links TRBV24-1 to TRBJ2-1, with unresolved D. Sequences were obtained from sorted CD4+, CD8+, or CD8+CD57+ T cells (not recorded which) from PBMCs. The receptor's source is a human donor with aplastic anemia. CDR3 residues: CATGPGGNYNEQFF. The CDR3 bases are TGTGCCACCGGACCTGGTGGGAACTACAATGAGCAGTTCTTC.